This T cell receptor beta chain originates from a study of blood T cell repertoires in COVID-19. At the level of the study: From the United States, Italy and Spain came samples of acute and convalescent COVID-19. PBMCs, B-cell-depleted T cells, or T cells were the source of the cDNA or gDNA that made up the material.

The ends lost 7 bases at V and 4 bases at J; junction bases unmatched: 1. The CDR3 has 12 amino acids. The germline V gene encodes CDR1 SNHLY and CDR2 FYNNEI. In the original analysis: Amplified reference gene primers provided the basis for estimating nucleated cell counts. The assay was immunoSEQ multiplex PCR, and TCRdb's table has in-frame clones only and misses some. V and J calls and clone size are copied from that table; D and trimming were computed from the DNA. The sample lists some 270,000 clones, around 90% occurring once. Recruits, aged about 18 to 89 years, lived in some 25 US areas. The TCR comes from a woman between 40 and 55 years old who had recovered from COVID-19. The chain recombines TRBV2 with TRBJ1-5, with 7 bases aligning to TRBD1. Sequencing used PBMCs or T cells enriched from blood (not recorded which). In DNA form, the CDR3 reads TGTGCCAGCAAACAGGGGAATCAGCCCCAGCATTTT. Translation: CASKQGNQPQHF.